This T cell receptor (beta chain) was recovered during a study of CD8 T cells in Susac syndrome. Random hexamers primed reverse transcription of about 0.45 to 1 ug RNA. Each CDR3 protein gets one entry after TCRdb re-called the immunoSEQ multiplex PCR reads with MiXCR. The sample contains around 150,000 distinct CDR3 sequences, approximately 95% of which appear only once. Trimming removed 4 bases at V and 4 bases at J, with 14 bases between. Germline assignment: CDR1 SGHNT and CDR2 YYREEE (reference sequence). The CDR3 consists of 14 residues. V gene TRBV5-4 combines with J gene TRBJ1-2; D uncertain. The clonotype comes from a human donor with Susac syndrome. Sequencing was performed on CD8+ T cells from PBMCs. CDR3 coding DNA: TGTGCCAGCAGCCTACGGGGAATTCCCTATGGCTACACCTTC. Its translation is CASSLRGIPYGYTF.